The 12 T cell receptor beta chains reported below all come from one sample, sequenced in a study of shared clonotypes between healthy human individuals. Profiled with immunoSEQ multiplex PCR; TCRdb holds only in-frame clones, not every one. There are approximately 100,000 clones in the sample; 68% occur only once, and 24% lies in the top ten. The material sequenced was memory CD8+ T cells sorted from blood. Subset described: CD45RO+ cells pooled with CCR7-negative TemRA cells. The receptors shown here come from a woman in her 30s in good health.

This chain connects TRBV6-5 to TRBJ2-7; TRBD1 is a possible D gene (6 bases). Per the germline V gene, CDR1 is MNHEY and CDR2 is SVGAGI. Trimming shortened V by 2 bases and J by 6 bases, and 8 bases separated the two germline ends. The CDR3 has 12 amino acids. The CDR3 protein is CASSYPRGEQYF. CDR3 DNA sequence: TGTGCCAGCAGTTACCCCAGGGGCGAGCAGTACTTC.

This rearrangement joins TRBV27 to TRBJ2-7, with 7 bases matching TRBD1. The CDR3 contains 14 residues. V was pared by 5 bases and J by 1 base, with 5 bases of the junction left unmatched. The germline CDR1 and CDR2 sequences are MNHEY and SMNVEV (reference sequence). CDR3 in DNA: TGTGCCAGCAGTCAACAGGGGCTTTCCTACGAGCAGTACTTC. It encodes CASSQQGLSYEQYF.

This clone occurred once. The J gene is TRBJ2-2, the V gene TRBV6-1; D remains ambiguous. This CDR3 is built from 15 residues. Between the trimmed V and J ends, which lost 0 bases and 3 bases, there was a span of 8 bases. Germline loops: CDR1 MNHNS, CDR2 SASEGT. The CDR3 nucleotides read TGTGCCAGCAGTGAAGCACCTGGGTACACCGGGGAGCTGTTTTTT. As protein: CASSEAPGYTGELFF.

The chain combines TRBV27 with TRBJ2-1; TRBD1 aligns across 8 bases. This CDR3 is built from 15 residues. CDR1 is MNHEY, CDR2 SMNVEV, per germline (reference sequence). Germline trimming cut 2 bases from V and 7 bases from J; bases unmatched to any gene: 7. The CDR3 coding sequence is TGTGCCAGCAGTTTAGGGACAGGTCAGAGGAATGAGCAGTTCTTC. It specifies CASSLGTGQRNEQFF.

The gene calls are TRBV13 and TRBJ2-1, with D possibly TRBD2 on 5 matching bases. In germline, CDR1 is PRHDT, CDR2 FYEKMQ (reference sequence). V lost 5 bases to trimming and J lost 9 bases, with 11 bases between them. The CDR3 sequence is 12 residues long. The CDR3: CASSELVREQFF. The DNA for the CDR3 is TGTGCCAGCAGCGAACTAGTTCGTGAGCAGTTCTTC.

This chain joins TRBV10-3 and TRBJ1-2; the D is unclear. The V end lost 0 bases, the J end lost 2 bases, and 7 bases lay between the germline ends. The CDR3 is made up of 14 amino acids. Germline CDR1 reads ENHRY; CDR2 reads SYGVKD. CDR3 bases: TGTGCCATCAGTGAGTCGGGTCCAAACTATGGCTACACCTTC. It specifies CAISESGPNYGYTF.

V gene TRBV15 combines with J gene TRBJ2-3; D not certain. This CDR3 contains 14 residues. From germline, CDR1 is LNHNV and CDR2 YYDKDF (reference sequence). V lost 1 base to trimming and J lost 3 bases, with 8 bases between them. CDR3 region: CATSRGTRTDTQYF. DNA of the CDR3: TGTGCCACCAGCAGAGGGACGCGTACAGATACGCAGTATTTT.

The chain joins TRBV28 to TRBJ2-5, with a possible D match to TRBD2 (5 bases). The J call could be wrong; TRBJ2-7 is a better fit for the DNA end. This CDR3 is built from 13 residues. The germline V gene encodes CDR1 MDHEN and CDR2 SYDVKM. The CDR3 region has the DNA TGTGCCAGCAGTTTACGACCGGGATACGAGCAGTACTTC. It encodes CASSLRPGYEQYF.

The CDR3 region is CASSLGNQRGVWDTQYF. CDR3 bases: TGTGCCAGCAGCTTAGGGAACCAGCGGGGCGTTTGGGATACGCAGTATTTT. The genes are TRBV7-9 and TRBJ2-3, with 7 positions matching TRBD2. The CDR3 contains 17 residues. V shed 1 base and J 6 bases; nucleotides not matched to a gene: 13. Germline V CDR1 and CDR2: SEHNR, FQNEAQ (reference sequence).

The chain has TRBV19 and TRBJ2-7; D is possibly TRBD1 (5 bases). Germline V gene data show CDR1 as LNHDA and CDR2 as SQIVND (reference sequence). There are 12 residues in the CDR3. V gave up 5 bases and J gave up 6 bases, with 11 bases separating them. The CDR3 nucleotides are TGTGCCAGTAGTGAACAGGATACCGAGCAGTACTTC. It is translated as CASSEQDTEQYF.

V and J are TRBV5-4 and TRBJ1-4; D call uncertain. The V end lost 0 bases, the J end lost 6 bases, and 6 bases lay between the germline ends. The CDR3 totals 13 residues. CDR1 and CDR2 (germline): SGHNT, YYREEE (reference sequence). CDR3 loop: CASSLDIYEKLFF. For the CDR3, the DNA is TGTGCCAGCAGCTTGGACATATATGAAAAACTGTTTTTT.

As DNA, the CDR3 is TGCGCCAGCAGGCCTCCGGGACAGGGCATGGTAAACTATGGCTACACCTTC. Translation gives CASRPPGQGMVNYGYTF. The V gene is TRBV5-1, the J gene TRBJ1-2, with 9 bases fitting TRBD1. The germline gives CDR1 SGHRS, CDR2 YFSETQ. The ends lost 5 bases at V and 2 bases at J; junction bases unmatched: 13. This CDR3 has 17 amino acids.